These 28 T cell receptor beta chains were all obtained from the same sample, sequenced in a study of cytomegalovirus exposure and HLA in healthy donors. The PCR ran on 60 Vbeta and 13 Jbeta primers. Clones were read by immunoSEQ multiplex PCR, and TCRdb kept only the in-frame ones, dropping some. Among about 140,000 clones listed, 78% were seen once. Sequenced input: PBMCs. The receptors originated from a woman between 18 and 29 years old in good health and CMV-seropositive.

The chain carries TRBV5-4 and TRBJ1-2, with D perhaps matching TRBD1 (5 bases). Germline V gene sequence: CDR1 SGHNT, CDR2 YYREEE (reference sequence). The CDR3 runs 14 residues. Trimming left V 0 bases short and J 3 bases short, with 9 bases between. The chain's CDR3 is CASSLGGLDYGYTF. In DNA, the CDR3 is TGTGCCAGCAGCTTGGGGGGCTTGGACTATGGCTACACCTTC.

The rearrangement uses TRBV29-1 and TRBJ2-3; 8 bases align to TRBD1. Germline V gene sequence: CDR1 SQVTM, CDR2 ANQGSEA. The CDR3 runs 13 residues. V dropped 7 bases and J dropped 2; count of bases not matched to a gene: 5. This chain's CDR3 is CSARTGNTDTQYF. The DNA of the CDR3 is TGCAGCGCCCGGACAGGGAACACAGATACGCAGTATTTT.

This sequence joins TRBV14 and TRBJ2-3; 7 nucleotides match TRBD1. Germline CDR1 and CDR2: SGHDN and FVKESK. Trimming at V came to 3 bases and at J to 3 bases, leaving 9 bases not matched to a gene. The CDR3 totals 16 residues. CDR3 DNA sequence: TGTGCCAGCAGCCACCGGACAGGAACGATGACAGATACGCAGTATTTT. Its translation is CASSHRTGTMTDTQYF. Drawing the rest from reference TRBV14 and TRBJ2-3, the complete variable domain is EAGVTQFPSHSVIEKGQTVTLRCDPISGHDNLYWYRRVMGKEIKFLLHFVKESKQDESGMPNNRFLAERTGGTYSTLKVQPAELEDSGVYFCASSHRTGTMTDTQYFGPGTRLTVL.

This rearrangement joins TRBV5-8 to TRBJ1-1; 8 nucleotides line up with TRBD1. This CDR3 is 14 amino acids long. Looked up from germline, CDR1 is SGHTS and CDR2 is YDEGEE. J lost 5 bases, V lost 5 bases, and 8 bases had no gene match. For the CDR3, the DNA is TGTGCCAGCAGGGAGACAGGGGAAAAAACTGAAGCTTTCTTT. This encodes CASRETGEKTEAFF.

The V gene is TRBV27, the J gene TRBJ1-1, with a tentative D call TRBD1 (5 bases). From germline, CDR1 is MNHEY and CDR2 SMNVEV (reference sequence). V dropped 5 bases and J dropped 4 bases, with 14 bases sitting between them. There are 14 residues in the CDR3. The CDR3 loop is CASSHHLGPTEAFF. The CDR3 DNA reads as TGTGCCAGCAGTCACCACCTGGGGCCCACTGAAGCTTTCTTT.

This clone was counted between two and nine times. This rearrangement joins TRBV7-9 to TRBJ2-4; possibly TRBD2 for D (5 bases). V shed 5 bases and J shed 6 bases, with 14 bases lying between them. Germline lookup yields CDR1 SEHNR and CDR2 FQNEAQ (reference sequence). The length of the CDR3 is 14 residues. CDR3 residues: CASSTPGGLNIQYF. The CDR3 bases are TGTGCCAGCAGCACCCCCGGAGGCCTAAACATTCAGTACTTC.

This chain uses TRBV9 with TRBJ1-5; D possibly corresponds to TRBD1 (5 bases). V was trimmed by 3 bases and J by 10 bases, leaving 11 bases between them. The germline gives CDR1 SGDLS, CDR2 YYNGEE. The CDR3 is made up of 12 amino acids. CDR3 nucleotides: TGTGCCAGCAGCGCAGGAACAGGCCCCCAGCATTTT. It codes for CASSAGTGPQHF. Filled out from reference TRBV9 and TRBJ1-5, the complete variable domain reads DSGVTQTPKHLITATGQRVTLRCSPRSGDLSVYWYQQSLDQGLQFLIQYYNGEERAKGNILERFSAQQFPDLHSELNLSSLELGDSALYFCASSAGTGPQHFGDGTRLSIL.

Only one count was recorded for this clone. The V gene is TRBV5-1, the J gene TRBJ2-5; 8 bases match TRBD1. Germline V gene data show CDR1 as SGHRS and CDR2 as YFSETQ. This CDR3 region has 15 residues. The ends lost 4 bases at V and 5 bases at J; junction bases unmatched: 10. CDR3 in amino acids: CASSRTGTGWETQYF. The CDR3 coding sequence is TGCGCCAGCAGCAGGACAGGGACAGGCTGGGAGACCCAGTACTTC.

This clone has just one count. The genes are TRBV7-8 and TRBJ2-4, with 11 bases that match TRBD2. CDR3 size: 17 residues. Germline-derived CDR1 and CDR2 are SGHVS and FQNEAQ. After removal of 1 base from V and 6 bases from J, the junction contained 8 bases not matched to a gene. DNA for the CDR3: TGTGCCAGCAGCTTAGGGGCTAGCGGGGGGAGACGAAACATTCAGTACTTC. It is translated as CASSLGASGGRRNIQYF. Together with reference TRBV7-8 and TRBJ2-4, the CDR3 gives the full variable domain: GAGVSQSPRYKVAKRGQDVALRCDPISGHVSLFWYQQALGQGPEFLTYFQNEAQLDKSGLPSDRFFAERPEGSVSTLKIQRTQQEDSAVYLCASSLGASGGRRNIQYFGAGTRLSVL.

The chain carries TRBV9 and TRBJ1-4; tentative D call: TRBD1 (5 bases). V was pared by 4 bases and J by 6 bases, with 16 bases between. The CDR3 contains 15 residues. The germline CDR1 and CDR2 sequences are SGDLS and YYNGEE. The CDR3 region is CASSLSGTGDEKLFF. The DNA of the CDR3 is TGTGCCAGCAGCTTATCCGGGACGGGGGATGAAAAACTGTTTTTT.

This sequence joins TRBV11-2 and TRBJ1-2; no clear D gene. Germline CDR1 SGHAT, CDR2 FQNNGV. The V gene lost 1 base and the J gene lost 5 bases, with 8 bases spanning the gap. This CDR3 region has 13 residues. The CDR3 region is CASSLGQAYGYTF. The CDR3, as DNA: TGTGCCAGCAGCTTAGGGCAGGCGTATGGCTACACCTTC.

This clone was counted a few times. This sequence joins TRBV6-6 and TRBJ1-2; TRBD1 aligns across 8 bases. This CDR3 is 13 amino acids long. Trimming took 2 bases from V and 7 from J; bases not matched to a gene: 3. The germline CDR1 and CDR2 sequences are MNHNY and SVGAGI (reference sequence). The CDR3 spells CASSYQGAVGYTF. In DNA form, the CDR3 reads TGTGCCAGCAGTTACCAGGGGGCGGTTGGCTACACCTTC.

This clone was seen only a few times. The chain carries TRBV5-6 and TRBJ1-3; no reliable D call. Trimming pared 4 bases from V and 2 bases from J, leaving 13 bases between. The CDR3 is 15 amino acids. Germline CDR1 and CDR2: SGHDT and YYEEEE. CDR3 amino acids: CASSADGVTGNTIYF. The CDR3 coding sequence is TGTGCCAGCAGCGCCGACGGGGTCACTGGAAACACCATATATTTT.

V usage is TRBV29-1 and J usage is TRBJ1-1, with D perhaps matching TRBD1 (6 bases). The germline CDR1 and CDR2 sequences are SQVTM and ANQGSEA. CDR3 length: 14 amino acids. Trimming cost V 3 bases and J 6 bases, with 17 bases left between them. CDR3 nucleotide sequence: TGCAGCGTTGAGCATCGGACAGTCGGCGCTGAAGCTTTCTTT. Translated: CSVEHRTVGAEAFF.

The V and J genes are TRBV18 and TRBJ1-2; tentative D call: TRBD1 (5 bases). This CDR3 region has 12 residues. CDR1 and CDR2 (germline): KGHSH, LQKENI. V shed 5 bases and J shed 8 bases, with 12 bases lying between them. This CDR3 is CASSEGAGGYTF. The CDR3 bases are TGTGCCAGCTCAGAAGGGGCTGGAGGCTACACCTTC. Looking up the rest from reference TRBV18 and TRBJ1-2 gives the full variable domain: NAGVMQNPRHLVRRRGQEARLRCSPMKGHSHVYWYRQLPEEGLKFMVYLQKENIIDESGMPKERFSAEFPKEGPSILRIQQVVRGDSAAYFCASSEGAGGYTFGSGTRLTVV.

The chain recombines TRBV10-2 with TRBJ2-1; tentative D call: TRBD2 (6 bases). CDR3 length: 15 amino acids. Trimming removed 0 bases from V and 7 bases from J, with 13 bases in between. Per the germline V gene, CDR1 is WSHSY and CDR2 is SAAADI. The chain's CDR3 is CASSESPGVANEQFF. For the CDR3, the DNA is TGCGCCAGCAGTGAGTCGCCGGGGGTGGCTAATGAGCAGTTCTTC.

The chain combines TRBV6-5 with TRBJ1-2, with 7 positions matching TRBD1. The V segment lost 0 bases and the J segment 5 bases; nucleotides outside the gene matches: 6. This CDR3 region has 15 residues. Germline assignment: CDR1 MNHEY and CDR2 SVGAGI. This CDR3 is CASSYSGQQNYGYTF. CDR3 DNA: TGTGCCAGCAGTTACTCGGGACAGCAAAATTATGGCTACACCTTC.

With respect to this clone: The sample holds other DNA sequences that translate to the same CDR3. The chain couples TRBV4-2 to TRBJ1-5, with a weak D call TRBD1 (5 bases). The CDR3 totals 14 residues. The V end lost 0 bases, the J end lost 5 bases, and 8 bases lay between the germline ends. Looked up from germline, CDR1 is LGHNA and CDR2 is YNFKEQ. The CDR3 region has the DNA TGTGCCAGCAGCCAAGATCAGGGCTATCAGCCCCAGCATTTT. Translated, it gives CASSQDQGYQPQHF.

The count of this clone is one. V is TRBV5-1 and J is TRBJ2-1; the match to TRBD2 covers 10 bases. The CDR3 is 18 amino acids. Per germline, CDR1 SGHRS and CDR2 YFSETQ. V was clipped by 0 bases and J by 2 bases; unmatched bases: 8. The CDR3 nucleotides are TGCGCCAGCAGCTTGGTTGGTAGCGGGGGGCAAACCTACAATGAGCAGTTCTTC. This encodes CASSLVGSGGQTYNEQFF. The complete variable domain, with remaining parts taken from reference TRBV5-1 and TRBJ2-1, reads KAGVTQTPRYLIKTRGQQVTLSCSPISGHRSVSWYQQTPGQGLQFLFEYFSETQRNKGNFPGRFSGRQFSNSRSEMNVSTLELGDSALYLCASSLVGSGGQTYNEQFFGPGTRLTVL.

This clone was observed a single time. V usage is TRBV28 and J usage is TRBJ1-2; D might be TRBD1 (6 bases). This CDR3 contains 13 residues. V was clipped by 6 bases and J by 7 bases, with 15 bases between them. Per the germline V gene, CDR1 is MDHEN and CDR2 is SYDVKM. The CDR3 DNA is TGTGCCAGCAGCCAAGGGGGTCTGCTTGGCTACACCTTC. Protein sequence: CASSQGGLLGYTF.

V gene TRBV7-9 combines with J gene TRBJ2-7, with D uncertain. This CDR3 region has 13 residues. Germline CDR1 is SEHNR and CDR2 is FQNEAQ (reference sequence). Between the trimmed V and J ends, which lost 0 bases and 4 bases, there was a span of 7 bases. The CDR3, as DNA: TGTGCCAGCAGCTTAGCACTGATATACGAGCAGTACTTC. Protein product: CASSLALIYEQYF.

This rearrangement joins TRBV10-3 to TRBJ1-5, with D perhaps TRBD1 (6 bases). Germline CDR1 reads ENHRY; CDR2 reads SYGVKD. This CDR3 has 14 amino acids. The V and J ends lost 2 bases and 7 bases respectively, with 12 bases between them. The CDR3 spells CAISEGQGRQPQHF. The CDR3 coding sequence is TGTGCCATCAGTGAGGGCCAGGGGCGACAGCCCCAGCATTTT.

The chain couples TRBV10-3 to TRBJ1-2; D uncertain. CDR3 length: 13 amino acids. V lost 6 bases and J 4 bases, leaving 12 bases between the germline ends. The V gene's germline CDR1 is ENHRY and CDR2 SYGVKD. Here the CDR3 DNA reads TGTGCCATCAGAGAAACCACAGCCTATGGCTACACCTTC. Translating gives CAIRETTAYGYTF.

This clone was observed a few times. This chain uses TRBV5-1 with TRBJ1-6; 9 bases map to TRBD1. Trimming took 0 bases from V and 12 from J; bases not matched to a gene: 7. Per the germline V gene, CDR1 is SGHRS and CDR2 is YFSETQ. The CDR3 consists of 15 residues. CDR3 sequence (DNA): TGCGCCAGCAGCTTGGCCGGACAGGGGACGAAACCCCTCCACTTT. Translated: CASSLAGQGTKPLHF.

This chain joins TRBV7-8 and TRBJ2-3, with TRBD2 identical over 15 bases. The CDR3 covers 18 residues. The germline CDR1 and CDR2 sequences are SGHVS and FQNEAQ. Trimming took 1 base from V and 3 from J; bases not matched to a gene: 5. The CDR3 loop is CASSLVGGLAGGTDTQYF. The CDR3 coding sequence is TGTGCCAGCAGCTTAGTAGGGGGACTAGCGGGGGGAACAGATACGCAGTATTTT.

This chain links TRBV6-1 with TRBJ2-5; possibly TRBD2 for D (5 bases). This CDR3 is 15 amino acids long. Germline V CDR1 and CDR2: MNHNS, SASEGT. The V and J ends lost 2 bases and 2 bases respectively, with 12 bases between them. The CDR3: CASSELARPQETQYF. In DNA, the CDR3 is TGTGCCAGCAGTGAACTAGCTCGTCCTCAAGAGACCCAGTACTTC.

In DNA, the CDR3 is TGTGCCAGTAGTAGGACAGGAGACCACTATGGCTACACCTTC. This encodes CASSRTGDHYGYTF. The chain couples TRBV19 to TRBJ1-2, with 7 bases identical to TRBD1. This CDR3 has 14 amino acids. Trimming removed 4 bases from V and 3 bases from J; junction bases left unmatched: 5. CDR1 is LNHDA, CDR2 SQIVND, per germline (reference sequence). Variable domain in full (rest from reference TRBV19 and TRBJ1-2): DGGITQSPKYLFRKEGQNVTLSCEQNLNHDAMYWYRQDPGQGLRLIYYSQIVNDFQKGDIAEGYSVSREKKESFPLTVTSAQKNPTAFYLCASSRTGDHYGYTFGSGTRLTVV.

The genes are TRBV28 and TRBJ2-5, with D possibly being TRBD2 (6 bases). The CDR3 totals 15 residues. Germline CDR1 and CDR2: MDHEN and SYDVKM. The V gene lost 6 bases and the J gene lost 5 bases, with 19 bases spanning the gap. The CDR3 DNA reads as TGTGCCAGCAGGCGGGGCACGATAAGACGGGAGACCCAGTACTTC. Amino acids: CASRRGTIRRETQYF.